This TCR beta chain was sequenced in a study of molecular identifiers for immune sequencing clone quantification. The CDR3 is 15 amino acids. Trimming stripped 11 bases from V and 4 bases from J, with 23 bases between. Germline loops: CDR1 ENHRY, CDR2 SYGVKD. A single record per CDR3 protein comes from TCRdb applying MiXCR to the PCR reads. The data contain around 13,000 distinct CDR3 sequences, 16% of them singletons. This clonotype appeared many times. This sequence joins TRBV10-3 and TRBJ1-1; the D gene is possibly TRBD1 (5 bases). The sample was naive CD8+ T cells from blood, with Jurkat cell RNA spiked in. Subset indicated: FACS-sorted CD8+CD4-CCR7+CD45RA+ naive T cells. This TCR was sampled from a human donor in good health. Some libraries in this study had Jurkat cell RNA spiked in. CDR3 sequence reads: CASQRGLTRGTEAFF. DNA for the CDR3: TGTGCCTCTCAAAGGGGCCTAACACGGGGCACTGAAGCTTTCTTT.